This T cell receptor beta chain was profiled in a study of blood T cells in healthy people across ages (dated by TCRdb to 2015 to 2017). Regarding the complete study: In model experiments, template switching captured about one uniquely barcoded TCR beta cDNA molecule for every two T cells. The study analyzed two additional independent replicas of 1 million unique cDNA reads from the same blood draw for two donors, one aged 18 to 30 and one aged 80 or older. The donors were divided into four age groups: young (average around 17 years), middle-aged (approximately 39), aged (roughly 66) and long-lived (82). The study measured age-related changes in TCR beta repertoire diversity using deep sequencing normalized with unique cDNA molecular identifiers.

In this sample, this clonotype turned up a few times. The antigen it recognizes is unknown. Base-call qualities are not available, and no considerably larger clone is one nucleotide away. Beyond this particular receptor, the publication reports: There was a strong correlation between observed TCR beta diversity and the percentage of naive T cells measured by flow cytometry. As age increased, observed TCR beta diversity per million T cells dropped in a roughly linear way, and a significant reduction was already evident by age about 36. Estimates of total diversity from one million sequenced T cells were regarded as lower bounds and underestimates. Donor CMV infection status was unknown, potentially confounding age-related changes in expanded clonotypes. Conclusive comparison of naive and antigen-experienced compartments was prevented by the profiling of bulk unsorted PBMCs. The long-lived group showed more naive CD4+ T cells, fewer expanded clones and increased TCR diversity than the aged group, suggesting age selection.

The 39 donors, aged roughly 6 to 100 years, were systemically healthy Caucasian individuals from Russia. Each donor gave approximately 9.4 milliliters of peripheral blood, drawn into EDTA-treated Vacutainer tubes. Ficoll-Paque density-gradient centrifugation was used to isolate PBMCs, with at least 7 million obtained per sample. Trizol reagent was used to extract total RNA from PBMCs, with at least 6 micrograms per sample. Naive CD45RAhigh/CD27high T cell percentages were measured by flow cytometry on a PBMC aliquot from every donor. Preparation of the library involved 5' RACE. Reads for this sample came from an Illumina HiSeq 2500. A second about 7 to 12 cycle PCR used a sample-barcoded 5' primer and a J-beta primer mix. Each TCR beta cDNA molecule received a unique molecular identifier from a template-switch 5' adaptor carrying 12 random nucleotides. At least 2.5 million CDR3-containing paired-end reads were obtained from each sample. First-strand cDNA was synthesized from all RNA with the Mint cDNA synthesis kit, primed by a TRBC-specific oligonucleotide. Following uracil-DNA glycosylase treatment, a first 18-cycle PCR with universal primers M1SS and BC2_uni_R was performed on all cDNA. The original methods were these. Normalization of each sample was performed by random selection of 1 million high-quality reads, each carrying a distinct molecular identifier. Instead of being binned into consensus sequences, reads that shared molecular identifiers were thrown out. MiTCR, with a Q25 quality threshold and the strictest error-elimination algorithm, was used for CDR3 identification, clonotype clustering and error correction. Lower-bound total TCR beta diversity was estimated with a nonparametric unseen species model using Euler transformation. Through fastp at Q25 and MiXCR, TCRdb rebuilt clones from the public reads, retaining in-frame beta chains. Rows merge per CDR3 protein into single entries with the most common DNA and genes. V and J calls and clone size were set by TCRdb, not the authors. This sample gives approximately 780,000 distinct CDR3 sequences in total; under 30% of them show up just once. The ten top clones hold 2.5% to 3.5% of the sample.

From the cysteine up to the phenylalanine, the CDR3 has a length of 11 residues. The DNA shown is the 33-base CDR3, in frame from base 1. V is shortened by 3 bases, J by 7 bases, and the region joining them spans 10 bases. Looking up the germline V gene yields CDR1 SQVTM and CDR2 ANQGSEA. Separately, the same data were catalogued under a study of T cells of mothers and their children. Per the second study: Nine systemically healthy Caucasian individuals served as donors, namely three mothers together with their six children. cDNA synthesis consumed the entire amount of extracted RNA, loaded at 1.5 ug RNA in each 15 ul reaction. In the second PCR, the M1S primer introduced both the sample barcodes and 2-4 random nucleotides. Over 9 million TCR beta CDR3 reads came from each mother, compared with roughly 2.8 million reads from each child. In both related and unrelated pairs, thymic selection shapes the output of TCR recombination in a similar way, with inherited differences having only a minor effect. Normalized repertoire overlap was always slightly but never significantly higher in related than unrelated mother-child pairs. No persistent microchimeric T cell clones were found, with a detection sensitivity of roughly 100 clones per million clonotypes. To look for features that set related mother-child pairs apart from unrelated individuals, the researchers ran deep NGS to compare the TCR beta repertoires of mothers and children. Mothers averaged around 43 +/- 4 years of age and children averaged about 10 +/- 4 years. After adapter ligation was performed with NEBNext reagents, the libraries were sequenced on an Illumina HiSeq 2000 with 100+100 nt paired-end reads. To prevent cross-contamination, the mother and child libraries were prepared a month apart and were sequenced in separate runs. Between about 500,000 and 2,100,000 distinct TCR beta clonotypes were identified per donor. Naive TCR beta clonotypes were estimated from low-frequency clonotypes matched to each donor's FACS-determined naive share, without sorting.

Material for sequencing was blood. The chain is made from TRBV29-1 and TRBJ2-7, with an unclear D gene assignment. The clonotype originates from a boy aged 10-17 years in good health. The nucleotide sequence reads as follows: TGCAGCGTTGATTCCGAAGGAGAGCAGTACTTC. This encodes CSVDSEGEQYF.